What follows describes a single TCR beta chain. Ages ranged from about 18 to 89 years, with residence in about 24 US areas. This table comes from immunoSEQ multiplex PCR, and its TCRdb copy is limited to in-frame clones, with some not included. The sample records fewer than 250,000 clones, about 91% being singletons. This entry comes from a study of blood T cell repertoires in COVID-19. The CDR3 runs 16 residues. The V gene end was trimmed by 1 base and the J gene end by 4 bases; junction bases not matched to a gene: 4. Germline V gene lookup returns CDR1 LGHNT and CDR2 FRNRAP. The sequence came from a woman aged 25 to 45 with acute COVID-19. The sequenced sample was PBMCs or T cells enriched from blood (not recorded which). The gene calls are TRBV12-5 and TRBJ2-1, with 10 bases lining up with TRBD2. The CDR3 nucleotides are TGTGCTAGTGGTTTGGGTTTAGCGGGAGGATACAATGAGCAGTTCTTC. This translates into CASGLGLAGGYNEQFF.